These T cell receptor beta chains were read from a single sample in a study of blood T cell repertoires in COVID-19. TCRdb keeps only in-frame clones here, not all; method: immunoSEQ multiplex PCR. This table holds about 240,000 clones, 82% found once. The sample was peripheral blood. These receptors originate from a woman aged 55-69 years with active or convalescent COVID-19. Each CDR3 is given with its conserved first and last residue. The D gene is left open where the match is weak. Clone size is given for some rows only: seen once, a few or many times, or a class if the clone is expanded.

TRBJ2-5,TRBV4-1,-,TRBD2,TGCGCCAGCAGCTCGGGGAGCGGGGGGGCATGGGAGACCCAGTACTTC,CASSSGSGGAWETQYF
TRBJ2-3,TRBV7-6,-,TRBD2,TGTGCCAGCAGCTTAGCCAGGACTAGCGGGGGGGTGAGCACAGATACGCAGTATTTT,CASSLARTSGGVSTDTQYF
TRBJ2-7,TRBV27,few,-,TGTGCCAGCAGTTTCAAGGGGGGGAATTACGAGCAGTACTTC,CASSFKGGNYEQYF
TRBJ1-1,TRBV19,-,-,TGTGCCAGTAGTATCCCGCCCCGTCCAGGCCGTCACACTGAAGCTTTCTTT,CASSIPPRPGRHTEAFF
TRBJ1-2,TRBV6-5,-,TRBD1,TGTGCCAGCAGTCAGACAGGGGCCCGAAATGGCTACACCTTC,CASSQTGARNGYTF
TRBJ1-5,TRBV6-2/TRBV6-3,-,-,TGTGCCAGCAGCCCCTACAGTAGCAATCAGCCCCAGCATTTT,CASSPYSSNQPQHF
TRBJ2-1,TRBV19,-,-,TGTGCCAGTAGTATGGGCGGGGGCCAGCGCAATGAGCAGTTCTTC,CASSMGGGQRNEQFF
TRBJ2-7,TRBV16,few,TRBD1,TGTGCCAGCAGCCAATCCCCAGCCCGACAGGGCTCCTACGAGCAGTACTTC,CASSQSPARQGSYEQYF
TRBJ2-2,TRBV6-5,-,-,TGTGCAGCGCGGGATAGGGTTAGCACCGGGGAGCTGTTTTTT,CAARDRVSTGELFF
TRBJ1-5,TRBV9,few,-,TGTGCCAGCAGCGTTGGGGGGACCAGCAATCAGCCCCAGCATTTT,CASSVGGTSNQPQHF
TRBJ2-1,TRBV6-1,-,TRBD2,TGTGCCAGCAGTGTAATAAAAACTAGCGGGGGCGGTGAGCAGTTCTTC,CASSVIKTSGGGEQFF
TRBJ2-1,TRBV4-1,-,-,TGCGCCAGCAGCCAAGATACGAGACTCGAAATCCCCCAGTTCTTC,CASSQDTRLEIPQFF
TRBJ2-7,TRBV6-1,few,-,TGTGCCAGCAGTGAGGGCAGGGGGCAGTACTTC,CASSEGRGQYF
TRBJ1-2,TRBV5-1,-,TRBD1,TGCGCCAGCAGCATAGGACAGGGAGGGTATGGCTACACCTTC,CASSIGQGGYGYTF
TRBJ1-2,TRBV6-5,-,-,TGTGCCAGCAGCGGGACATCCTATGGCTACACCTTC,CASSGTSYGYTF
TRBJ1-6,TRBV12-5,-,-,TGTGCTAGTGGTTTGGTAGGGGGGGGGCCCTCCATAAGCTCCTATAATTCACCCCTCCACTTT,CASGLVGGGPSISSYNSPLHF
TRBJ1-2,TRBV5-6,-,-,TGTGCCAGCAGCTTGGAAGCTTCAGGGGCCCTTCTTAGAGGCTACACCTTC,CASSLEASGALLRGYTF
TRBJ1-1,TRBV7-6,-,TRBD1,TGTGCCAGCAGCTTCCGGGACAGGGGGCGCCTGGACACTGAAGCTTTCTTT,CASSFRDRGRLDTEAFF
TRBJ1-1,TRBV7-8,-,TRBD1,TGTGCCAGCAGCCCCGGGACAGGGACTTTCTTT,CASSPGTGTFF
TRBJ1-1,TRBV12-3/TRBV12-4,-,-,TGTGCCAGCAGTCTTCAGGGTGGTGTAGAAGCTTTCTTT,CASSLQGGVEAFF
TRBJ2-1,TRBV19,-,TRBD1,TGTGCCAGTAGTAGACAGGGCTACAATGAGCAGTTCTTC,CASSRQGYNEQFF
TRBJ1-3,TRBV24-1,-,-,TGTGCCACCAGTGATTCCCCAATCTCTGGAAACACCATATATTTT,CATSDSPISGNTIYF
TRBJ1-1,TRBV2,-,-,TGTGCCAGCAGTGACGGGAAGGGTCACACTGAAGCTTTCTTT,CASSDGKGHTEAFF
TRBJ2-5,TRBV20-1,-,-,TGCAGTGCTAGCGGGTCGGAGACCCAGTACTTC,CSASGSETQYF
TRBJ2-7,TRBV30,once,TRBD2,TGTGCCTGGAGTGTAAGACGGACAGGGGGACTAGCGGGGGCCGGCTACGAGCAGTACTTC,CAWSVRRTGGLAGAGYEQYF
TRBJ1-6,TRBV18,-,TRBD1,TGTGCCAGCTCACCCCGACAGGGGGAGGGCAATTCACCCCTCCACTTT,CASSPRQGEGNSPLHF
TRBJ1-3,TRBV10-3,-,-,TGTGCCATCAGTGAGTCGCCGGGTCTAAGGACTGGAAACACCATATATTTT,CAISESPGLRTGNTIYF
TRBJ1-1,TRBV5-1,-,-,TGCGCCAGCAGCTTGGGACAGGCCATGAACACTGAAGCTTTCTTT,CASSLGQAMNTEAFF
TRBJ2-2,TRBV9,-,TRBD2,TGTGCCAGCAGCCCAAGGGCCGGACTAGTTGGCACCGGGGAGCTGTTTTTT,CASSPRAGLVGTGELFF
TRBJ1-1,TRBV7-9,-,-,TGTGCCAGCAGCCTTACAGCCCTGGGAGCTTTCTTT,CASSLTALGAFF
TRBJ1-1,TRBV5-5,-,-,TGTGCCAGCAGAATCGGGACAAAAAACATGAACACTGAAGCTTTCTTT,CASRIGTKNMNTEAFF
TRBJ2-2,TRBV6-5,-,-,TGTGCCAGCAGTTACCTCGCCGGGGAGCTGTTTTTT,CASSYLAGELFF
TRBJ1-1,TRBV6-5,-,-,TGTGCCAGCAGTTACTCAACAGTTAACACTGAAGCTTTCTTT,CASSYSTVNTEAFF
TRBJ2-1,TRBV4-3,-,-,TGCGCCAGCAGCCAAGAAAGGGGGACGTACAATGAGCAGTTCTTC,CASSQERGTYNEQFF
TRBJ2-7,TRBV29-1,-,TRBD1,TGCAGCGCCGTGGGCGGGACAGGGACCTACGAGCAGTACTTC,CSAVGGTGTYEQYF
TRBJ2-3,TRBV24-1,-,TRBD2,TGTGCCACCAGTGATTCCCAGGGTAGCGGGGGGGCAACAGATACGCAGTATTTT,CATSDSQGSGGATDTQYF
TRBJ2-1,TRBV5-8,-,TRBD2,TGTGCCAGCAGCCAAAAGGGGATTAGCGGGGGGCTACACTACAATGAGCAGTTCTTC,CASSQKGISGGLHYNEQFF
TRBJ1-2,TRBV6-5,-,-,TGTGCCAGCAGTTACTCGGGCAGGGGCTATGGCTACACCTTC,CASSYSGRGYGYTF